The 6 T cell receptor beta chains in this list originate from one sample, sequenced in a study of blood T cell repertoires in COVID-19. TCRdb's table, derived via immunoSEQ multiplex PCR, lists solely in-frame clones and lacks some. The table includes fewer than 500,000 clones, about 89% detected once. The source material was peripheral blood. Every receptor here comes from a woman in her twenties or thirties with acute or convalescent COVID-19.

This rearrangement joins TRBV9 to TRBJ2-3, with a possible D match to TRBD1 (5 bases). Germline V gene data show CDR1 as SGDLS and CDR2 as YYNGEE. The CDR3 runs to 15 residues. V lost 4 bases to trimming and J lost 1 base, with 13 bases between them. The DNA for the CDR3 is TGTGCCAGCAGCCTCGACAGCCCTCGCACAGATACGCAGTATTTT. Translating it yields CASSLDSPRTDTQYF.

The chain employs TRBV6-2 or TRBV6-3 and TRBJ2-7, with D possibly matching TRBD2 (5 bases). V lost 0 bases and J lost 6, with 9 bases in between. The CDR3 covers 13 residues. The V gene's germline CDR1 is MNHEY and CDR2 SVGEGT. The CDR3 coding sequence is TGTGCCAGCAGTTACTCGGTACGGGGCGAGCAGTACTTC. Protein: CASSYSVRGEQYF.

This rearrangement joins TRBV21-1 to TRBJ2-3; TRBD2 was called by the table and not checked on the DNA. TRBV21-1 is marked as a pseudogene. This CDR3 region has 16 residues. The CDR3 is CASSKGRGGSTDTQYF. The CDR3 coding sequence is TGTGCCAGCAGCAAAGGTAGGGGGGGAAGCACAGATACGCAGTATTTT.

V usage is TRBV7-9 and J usage is TRBJ2-4; D is perhaps TRBD2 (6 bases). V dropped 1 base and J dropped 3 bases, with 19 bases sitting between them. Germline CDR1 is SEHNR and CDR2 is FQNEAQ (reference sequence). This CDR3 is built from 18 residues. The CDR3 reads CASSLDPRDTRGKNIQYF. The CDR3 region has the DNA TGTGCCAGCAGCTTAGACCCCCGGGATACGCGGGGCAAAAACATTCAGTACTTC.

The rearrangement uses TRBV6-5 and TRBJ2-2; TRBD1 might be the D (6 bases). The CDR3 is 13 amino acids. Germline assignment: CDR1 MNHEY and CDR2 SVGAGI. V lost 7 bases to trimming and J lost 2 bases, with 8 bases between them. In DNA, the CDR3 is TGTGCCAGCAAGGGACATAACACCGGGGAGCTGTTTTTT. Encoded protein: CASKGHNTGELFF.

With regard to this clone: Different DNA sequences within this sample yield the same CDR3. This chain uses TRBV7-8 with TRBJ2-7; D possibly corresponds to TRBD1 (6 bases). The CDR3 is 12 residues long. Germline V gives CDR1 SGHVS, CDR2 FQNEAQ. Trimming cost V 1 base and J 5 bases, with 6 bases left between them. The CDR3 sequence is CASSLDRDEQYF. As DNA, the CDR3 is TGTGCCAGCAGCTTAGACAGGGACGAGCAGTACTTC.